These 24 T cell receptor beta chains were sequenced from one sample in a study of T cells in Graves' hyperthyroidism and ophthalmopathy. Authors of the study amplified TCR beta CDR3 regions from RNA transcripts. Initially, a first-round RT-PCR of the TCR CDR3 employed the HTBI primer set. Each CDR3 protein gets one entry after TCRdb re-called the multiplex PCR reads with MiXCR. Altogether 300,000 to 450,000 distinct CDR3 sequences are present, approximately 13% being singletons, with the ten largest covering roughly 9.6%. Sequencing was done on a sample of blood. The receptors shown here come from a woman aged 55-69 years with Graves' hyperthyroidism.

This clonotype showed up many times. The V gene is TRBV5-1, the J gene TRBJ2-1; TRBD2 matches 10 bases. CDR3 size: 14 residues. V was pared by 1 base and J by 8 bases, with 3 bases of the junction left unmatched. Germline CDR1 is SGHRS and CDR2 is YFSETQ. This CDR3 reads CASSLWLAGDEQFF. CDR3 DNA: TGCGCCAGCAGCTTGTGGCTAGCGGGAGATGAGCAGTTCTTC.

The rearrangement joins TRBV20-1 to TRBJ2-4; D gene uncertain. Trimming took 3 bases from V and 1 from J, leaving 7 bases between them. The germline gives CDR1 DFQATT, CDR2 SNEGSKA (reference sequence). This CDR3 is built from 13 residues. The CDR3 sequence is CSARTQAKNIQYF. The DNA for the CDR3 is TGCAGTGCTAGGACACAGGCCAAAAACATTCAGTACTTC.

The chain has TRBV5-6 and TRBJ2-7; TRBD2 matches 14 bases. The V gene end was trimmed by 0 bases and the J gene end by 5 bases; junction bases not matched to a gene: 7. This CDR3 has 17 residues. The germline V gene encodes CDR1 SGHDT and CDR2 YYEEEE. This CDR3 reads CASSLGTSGRPRDEQYF. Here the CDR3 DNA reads TGTGCCAGCAGCTTGGGGACTAGCGGGAGGCCTCGGGACGAGCAGTACTTC.

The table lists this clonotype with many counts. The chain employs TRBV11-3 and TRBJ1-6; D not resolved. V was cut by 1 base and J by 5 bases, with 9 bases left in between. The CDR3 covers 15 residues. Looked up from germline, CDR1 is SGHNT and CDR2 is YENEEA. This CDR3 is CASSLGDTDNSPLHF. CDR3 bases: TGTGCCAGCAGCTTAGGAGACACGGATAATTCACCCCTCCACTTT. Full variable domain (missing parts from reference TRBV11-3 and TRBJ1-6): EAGVVQSPRYKIIEKKQPVAFWCNPISGHNTLYWYLQNLGQGPELLIRYENEEAVDDSQLPKDRFSAERLKGVDSTLKIQPAELGDSAVYLCASSLGDTDNSPLHFGNGTRLTVT.

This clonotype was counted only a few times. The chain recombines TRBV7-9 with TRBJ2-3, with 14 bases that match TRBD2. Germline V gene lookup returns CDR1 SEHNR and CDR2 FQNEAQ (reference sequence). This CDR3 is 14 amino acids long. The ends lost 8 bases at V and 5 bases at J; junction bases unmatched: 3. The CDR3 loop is CASGTSGSIDTQYF. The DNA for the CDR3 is TGTGCCAGCGGGACTAGCGGGAGTATAGATACGCAGTATTTT.

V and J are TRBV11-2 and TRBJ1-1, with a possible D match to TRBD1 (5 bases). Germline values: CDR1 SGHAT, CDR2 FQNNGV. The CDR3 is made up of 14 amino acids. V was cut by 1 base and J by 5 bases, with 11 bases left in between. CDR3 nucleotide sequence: TGTGCCAGCAGCTTAGGGGCACAGGAGACTGAAGCTTTCTTT. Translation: CASSLGAQETEAFF.

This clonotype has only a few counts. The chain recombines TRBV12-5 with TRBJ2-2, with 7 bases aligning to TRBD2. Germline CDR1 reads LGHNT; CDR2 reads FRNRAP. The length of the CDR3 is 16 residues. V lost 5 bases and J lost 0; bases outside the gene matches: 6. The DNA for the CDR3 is TGTGCTAGTGGTCTACTACTAGCGCCGAACACCGGGGAGCTGTTTTTT. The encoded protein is CASGLLLAPNTGELFF.

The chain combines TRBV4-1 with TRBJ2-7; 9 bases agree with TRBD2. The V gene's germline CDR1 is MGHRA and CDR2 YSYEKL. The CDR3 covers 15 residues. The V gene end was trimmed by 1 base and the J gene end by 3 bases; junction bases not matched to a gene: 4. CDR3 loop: CASSQVAAGGYEQYF. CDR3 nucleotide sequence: TGCGCCAGCAGCCAAGTGGCAGCGGGAGGCTACGAGCAGTACTTC.

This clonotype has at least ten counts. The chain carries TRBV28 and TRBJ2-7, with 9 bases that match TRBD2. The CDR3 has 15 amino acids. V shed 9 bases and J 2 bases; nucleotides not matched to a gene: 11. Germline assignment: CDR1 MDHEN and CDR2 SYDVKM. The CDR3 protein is CASNSGSGPPYEQYF. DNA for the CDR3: TGTGCCAGTAATAGCGGGAGCGGTCCCCCCTACGAGCAGTACTTC.

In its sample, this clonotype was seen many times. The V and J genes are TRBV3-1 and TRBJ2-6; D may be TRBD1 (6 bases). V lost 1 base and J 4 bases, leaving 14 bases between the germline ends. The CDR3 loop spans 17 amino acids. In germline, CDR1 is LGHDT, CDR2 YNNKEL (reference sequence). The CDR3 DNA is TGTGCCAGCAGCCAAGGGATAGGGGGAACCGGGGCCAACGTCCTGACTTTC. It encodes CASSQGIGGTGANVLTF.

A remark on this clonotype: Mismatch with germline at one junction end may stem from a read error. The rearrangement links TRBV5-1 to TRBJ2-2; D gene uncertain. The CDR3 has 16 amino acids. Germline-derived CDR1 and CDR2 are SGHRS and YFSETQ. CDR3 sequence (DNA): TGCGCTAGCAGCTTGCCCACTGGATCCTGGGCCGGGGAGCTGTTTTTT. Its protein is CASSLPTGSWAGELFF.

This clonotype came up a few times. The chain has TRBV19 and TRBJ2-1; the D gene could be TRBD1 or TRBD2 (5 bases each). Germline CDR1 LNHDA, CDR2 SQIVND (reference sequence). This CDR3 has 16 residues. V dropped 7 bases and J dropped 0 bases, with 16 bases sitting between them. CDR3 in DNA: TGTGCCAGTACCCATCTGGGGGAAAGCTCCTACAATGAGCAGTTCTTC. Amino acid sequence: CASTHLGESSYNEQFF.

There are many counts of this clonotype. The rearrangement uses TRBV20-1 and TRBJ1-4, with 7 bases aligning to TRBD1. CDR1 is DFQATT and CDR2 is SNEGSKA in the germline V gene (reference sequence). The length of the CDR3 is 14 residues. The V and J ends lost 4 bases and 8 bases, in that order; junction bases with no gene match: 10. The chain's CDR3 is CSATPTGLYEKLFF. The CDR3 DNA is TGCAGTGCTACCCCGACAGGGTTGTACGAAAAACTGTTTTTT.

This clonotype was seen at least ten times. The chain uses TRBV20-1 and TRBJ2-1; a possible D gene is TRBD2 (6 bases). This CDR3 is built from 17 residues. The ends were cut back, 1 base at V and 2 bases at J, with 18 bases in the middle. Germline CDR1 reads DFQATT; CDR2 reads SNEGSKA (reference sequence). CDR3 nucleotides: TGCAGTGCTAGAGGACCTCGGGGCGGAGGGCCCTACAATGAGCAGTTCTTC. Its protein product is CSARGPRGGGPYNEQFF.

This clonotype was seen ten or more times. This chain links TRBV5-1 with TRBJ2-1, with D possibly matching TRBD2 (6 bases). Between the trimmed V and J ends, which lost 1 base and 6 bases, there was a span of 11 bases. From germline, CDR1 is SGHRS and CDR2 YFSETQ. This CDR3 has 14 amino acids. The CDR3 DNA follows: TGCGCCAGCAGCTTGAGAGGAGGGCCCAATGAGCAGTTCTTC. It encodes CASSLRGGPNEQFF.

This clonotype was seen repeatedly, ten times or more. CDR3 protein: CASSQQRGSYEQYF. DNA for the CDR3: TGTGCCAGCAGCCAGCAGCGGGGGAGCTACGAGCAGTACTTC. V is TRBV7-8 and J is TRBJ2-7, with TRBD2 matching 8 bases. V dropped 5 bases and J dropped 3; count of bases not matched to a gene: 6. The CDR3 has 14 amino acids. The germline V gene encodes CDR1 SGHVS and CDR2 FQNEAQ.

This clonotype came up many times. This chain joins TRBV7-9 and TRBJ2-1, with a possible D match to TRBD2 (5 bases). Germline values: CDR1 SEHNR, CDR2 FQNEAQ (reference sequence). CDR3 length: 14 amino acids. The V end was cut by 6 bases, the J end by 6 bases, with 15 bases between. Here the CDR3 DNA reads TGTGCCAGCAGGGACCGGGGTGTGGGCAATGAGCAGTTCTTC. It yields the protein CASRDRGVGNEQFF.

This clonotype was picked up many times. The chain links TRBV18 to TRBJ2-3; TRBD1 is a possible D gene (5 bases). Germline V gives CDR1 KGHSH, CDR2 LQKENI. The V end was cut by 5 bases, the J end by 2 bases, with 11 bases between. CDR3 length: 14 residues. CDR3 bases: TGTGCCAGCTCAACCCAGGGATCCACAGATACGCAGTATTTT. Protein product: CASSTQGSTDTQYF.

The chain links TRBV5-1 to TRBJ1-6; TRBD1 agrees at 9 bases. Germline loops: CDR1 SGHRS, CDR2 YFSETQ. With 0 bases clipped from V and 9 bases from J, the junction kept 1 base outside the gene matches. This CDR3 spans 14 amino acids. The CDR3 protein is CASSLDRGRSPLHF. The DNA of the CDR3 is TGCGCCAGCAGCTTGGACAGGGGGCGTTCACCCCTCCACTTT.

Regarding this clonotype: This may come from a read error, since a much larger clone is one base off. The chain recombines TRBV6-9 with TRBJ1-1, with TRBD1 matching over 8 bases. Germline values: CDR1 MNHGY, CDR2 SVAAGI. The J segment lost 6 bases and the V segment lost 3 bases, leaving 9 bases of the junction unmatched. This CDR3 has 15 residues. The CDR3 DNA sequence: TGTGCCAGCAGTTACAGGGGGCGTTTGTGGGCTGAAGCTTTCTTT. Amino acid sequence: CASSYRGRLWAEAFF.

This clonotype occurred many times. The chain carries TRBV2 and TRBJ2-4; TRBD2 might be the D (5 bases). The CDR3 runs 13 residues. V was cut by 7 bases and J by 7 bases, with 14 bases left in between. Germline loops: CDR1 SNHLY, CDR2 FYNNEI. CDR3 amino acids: CASMRGKDNIQYF. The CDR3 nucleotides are TGTGCCAGCATGAGAGGGAAGGATAACATTCAGTACTTC.

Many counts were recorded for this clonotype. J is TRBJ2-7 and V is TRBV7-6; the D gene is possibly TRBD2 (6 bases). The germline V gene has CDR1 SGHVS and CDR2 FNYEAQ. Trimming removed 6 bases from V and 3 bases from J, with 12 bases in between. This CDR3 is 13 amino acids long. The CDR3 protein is CASSAGPNYEQYF. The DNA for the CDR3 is TGTGCCAGCAGTGCGGGACCGAACTACGAGCAGTACTTC.

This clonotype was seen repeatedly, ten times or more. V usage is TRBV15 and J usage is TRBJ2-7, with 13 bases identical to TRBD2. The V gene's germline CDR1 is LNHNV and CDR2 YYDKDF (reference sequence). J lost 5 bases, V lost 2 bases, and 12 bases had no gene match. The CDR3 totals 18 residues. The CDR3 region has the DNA TGTGCCACCAGCAGACTCGGGACTAGCGGGACCCGCCCCCACGAGCAGTACTTC. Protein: CATSRLGTSGTRPHEQYF. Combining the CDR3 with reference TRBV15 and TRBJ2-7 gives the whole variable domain DAMVIQNPRYQVTQFGKPVTLSCSQTLNHNVMYWYQQKSSQAPKLLFHYYDKDFNNEADTPDNFQSRRPNTSFCFLDIRSPGLGDTAMYLCATSRLGTSGTRPHEQYFGPGTRLTVT.

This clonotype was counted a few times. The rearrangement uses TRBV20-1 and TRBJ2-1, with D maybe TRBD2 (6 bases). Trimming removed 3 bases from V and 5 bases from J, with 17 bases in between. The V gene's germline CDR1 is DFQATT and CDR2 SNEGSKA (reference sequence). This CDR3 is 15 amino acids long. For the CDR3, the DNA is TGCAGTGCTAGCGCTCCCGAGGGCGGGAACAATGAGCAGTTCTTC. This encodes CSASAPEGGNNEQFF.